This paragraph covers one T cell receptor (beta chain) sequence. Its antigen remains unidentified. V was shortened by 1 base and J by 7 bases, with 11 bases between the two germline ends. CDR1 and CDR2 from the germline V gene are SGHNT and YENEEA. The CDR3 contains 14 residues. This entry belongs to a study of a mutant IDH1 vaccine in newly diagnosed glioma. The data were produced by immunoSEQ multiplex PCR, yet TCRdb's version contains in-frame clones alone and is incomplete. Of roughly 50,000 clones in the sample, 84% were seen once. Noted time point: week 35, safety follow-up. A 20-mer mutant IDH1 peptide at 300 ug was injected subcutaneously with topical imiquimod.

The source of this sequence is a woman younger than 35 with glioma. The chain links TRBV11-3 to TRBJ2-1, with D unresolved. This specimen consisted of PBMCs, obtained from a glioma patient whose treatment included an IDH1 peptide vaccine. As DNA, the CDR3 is TGTGCCAGCAGCTTAGTTTCCAGCCGGAATGAGCAGTTCTTC. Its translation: CASSLVSSRNEQFF.